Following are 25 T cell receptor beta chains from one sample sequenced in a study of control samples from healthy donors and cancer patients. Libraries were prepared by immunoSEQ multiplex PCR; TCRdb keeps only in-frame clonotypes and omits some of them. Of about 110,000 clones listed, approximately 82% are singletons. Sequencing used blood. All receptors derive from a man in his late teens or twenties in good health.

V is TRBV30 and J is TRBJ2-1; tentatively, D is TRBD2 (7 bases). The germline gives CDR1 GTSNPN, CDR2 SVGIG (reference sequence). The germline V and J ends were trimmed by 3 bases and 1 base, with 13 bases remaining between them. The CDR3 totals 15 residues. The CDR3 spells CAWSLGGVSYNEQFF. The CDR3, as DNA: TGTGCCTGGAGCTTAGGGGGGGTATCCTACAATGAGCAGTTCTTC.

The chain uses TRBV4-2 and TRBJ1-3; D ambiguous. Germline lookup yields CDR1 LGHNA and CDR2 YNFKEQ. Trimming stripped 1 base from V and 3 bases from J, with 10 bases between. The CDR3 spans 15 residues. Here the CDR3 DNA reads TGTGCCAGCAGCCAAGTAGAACGTGATGGAAACACCATATATTTT. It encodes CASSQVERDGNTIYF.

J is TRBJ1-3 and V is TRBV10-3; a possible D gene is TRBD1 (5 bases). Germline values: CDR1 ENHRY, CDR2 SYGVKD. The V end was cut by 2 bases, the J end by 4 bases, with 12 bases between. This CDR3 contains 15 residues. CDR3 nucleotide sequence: TGTGCCATCAGTGAGGACGGCTGGGGCGGAAACACCATATATTTT. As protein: CAISEDGWGGNTIYF.

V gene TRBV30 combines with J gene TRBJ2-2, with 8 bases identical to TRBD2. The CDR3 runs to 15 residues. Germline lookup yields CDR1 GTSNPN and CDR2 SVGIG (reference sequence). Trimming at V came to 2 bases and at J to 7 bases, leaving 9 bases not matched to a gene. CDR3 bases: TGTGCCTGGAGTCCGACGCGGGGGGTCGGCGGGGAGCTGTTTTTT. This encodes CAWSPTRGVGGELFF.

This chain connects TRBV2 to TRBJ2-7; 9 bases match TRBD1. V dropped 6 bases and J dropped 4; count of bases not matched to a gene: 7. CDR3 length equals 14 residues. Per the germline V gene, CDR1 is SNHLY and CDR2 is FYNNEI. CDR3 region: CASRTYRGHYEQYV. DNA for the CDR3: TGTGCCAGCAGGACCTACAGGGGGCATTACGAGCAGTACGTC.

The CDR3 nucleotides are TGTGCCAGCAGCCTTGGACAGGGCCCCCTCTACGAGCAGTACTTC. Translation: CASSLGQGPLYEQYF. This chain connects TRBV14 to TRBJ2-7; 8 bases fit TRBD1. The CDR3 has 15 amino acids. Germline-derived CDR1 and CDR2 are SGHDN and FVKESK. V lost 4 bases, J lost 3 bases, and 8 bases stayed unmatched.

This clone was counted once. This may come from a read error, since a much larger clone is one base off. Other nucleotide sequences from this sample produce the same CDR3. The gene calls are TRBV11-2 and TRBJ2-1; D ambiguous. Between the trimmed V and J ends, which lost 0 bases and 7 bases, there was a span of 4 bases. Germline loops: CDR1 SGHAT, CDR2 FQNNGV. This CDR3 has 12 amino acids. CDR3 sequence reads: CASSLDRNEQFF. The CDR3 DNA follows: TGTGCCAGCAGCTTAGATAGAAATGAGCAGTTCTTC.

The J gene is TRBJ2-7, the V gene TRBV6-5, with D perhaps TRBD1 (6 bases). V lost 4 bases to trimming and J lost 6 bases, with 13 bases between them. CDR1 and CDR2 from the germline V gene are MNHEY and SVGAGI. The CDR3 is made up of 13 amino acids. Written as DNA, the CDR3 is TGTGCCAGCAGTTCTCATTGGGGGCGCGAGCAGTACTTC. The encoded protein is CASSSHWGREQYF.

Here the CDR3 DNA reads TGTGCCAGCTCACCACTGGGGCAGGGGGCTGAAGCTTTCTTT. Encoded protein: CASSPLGQGAEAFF. The V gene is TRBV18, the J gene TRBJ1-1, with 7 bases matching TRBD1. Trimming at V came to 1 base and at J to 6 bases, leaving 5 bases not matched to a gene. Germline V gives CDR1 KGHSH, CDR2 LQKENI. CDR3 length equals 14 residues.

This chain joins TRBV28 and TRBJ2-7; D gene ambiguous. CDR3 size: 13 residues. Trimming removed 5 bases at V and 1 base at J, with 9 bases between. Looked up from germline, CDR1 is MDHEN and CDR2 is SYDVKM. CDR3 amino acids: CASSKVPSYEQYF. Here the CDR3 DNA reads TGTGCCAGCAGTAAAGTCCCTTCCTACGAGCAGTACTTC.

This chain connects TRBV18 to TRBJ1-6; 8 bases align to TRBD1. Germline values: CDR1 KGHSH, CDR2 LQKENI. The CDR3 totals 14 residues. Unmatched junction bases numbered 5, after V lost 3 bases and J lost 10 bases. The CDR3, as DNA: TGTGCCAGCTCACCGGACAGGGTTCTGTCACCCCTCCACTTT. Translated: CASSPDRVLSPLHF.

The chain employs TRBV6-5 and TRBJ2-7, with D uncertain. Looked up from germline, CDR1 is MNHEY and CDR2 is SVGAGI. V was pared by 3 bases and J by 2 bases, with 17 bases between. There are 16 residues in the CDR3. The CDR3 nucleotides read TGTGCCAGCAGTTATAGCCCCCTTGGCCTAGCCTACGAGCAGTACTTC. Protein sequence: CASSYSPLGLAYEQYF.

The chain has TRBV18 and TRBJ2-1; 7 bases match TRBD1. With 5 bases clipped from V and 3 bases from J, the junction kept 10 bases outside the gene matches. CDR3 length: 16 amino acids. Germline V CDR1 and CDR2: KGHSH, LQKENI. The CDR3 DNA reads TGTGCCAGCTCAGCCGGACAGGCAAGATACTACAATGAGCAGTTCTTC. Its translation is CASSAGQARYYNEQFF.

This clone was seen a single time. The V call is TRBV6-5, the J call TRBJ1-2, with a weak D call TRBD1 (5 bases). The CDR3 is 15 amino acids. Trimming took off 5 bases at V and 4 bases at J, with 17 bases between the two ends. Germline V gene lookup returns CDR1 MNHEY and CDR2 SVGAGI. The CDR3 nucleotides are TGTGCCAGCAGTCTCGAACCGGGACTGCTCTATGGCTACACCTTC. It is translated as CASSLEPGLLYGYTF.

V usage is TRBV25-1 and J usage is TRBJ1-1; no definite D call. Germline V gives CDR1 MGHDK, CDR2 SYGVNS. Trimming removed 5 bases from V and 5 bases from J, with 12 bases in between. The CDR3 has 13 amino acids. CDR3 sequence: CASSQPGRTEAFF. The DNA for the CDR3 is TGTGCCAGCAGTCAGCCAGGAAGGACTGAAGCTTTCTTT.

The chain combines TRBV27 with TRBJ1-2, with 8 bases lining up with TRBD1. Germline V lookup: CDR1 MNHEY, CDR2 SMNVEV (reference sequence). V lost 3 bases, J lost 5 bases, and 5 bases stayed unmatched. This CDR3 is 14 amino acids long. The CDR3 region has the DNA TGTGCCAGCAGTTTGGACCGACAGGGGTATGGCTACACCTTC. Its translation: CASSLDRQGYGYTF.

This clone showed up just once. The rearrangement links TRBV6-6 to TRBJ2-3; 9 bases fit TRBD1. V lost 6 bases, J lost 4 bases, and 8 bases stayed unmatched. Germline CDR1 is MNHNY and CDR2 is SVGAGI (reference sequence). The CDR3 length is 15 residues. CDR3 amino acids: CASSLDRGGADTQYF. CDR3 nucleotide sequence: TGTGCCAGCAGCCTGGACAGGGGAGGGGCAGATACGCAGTATTTT.

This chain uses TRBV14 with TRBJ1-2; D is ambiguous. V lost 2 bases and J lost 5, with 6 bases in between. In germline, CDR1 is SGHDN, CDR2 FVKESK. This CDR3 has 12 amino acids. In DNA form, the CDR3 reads TGTGCCAGCAGCCAATCCGGGTATGGCTACACCTTC. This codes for CASSQSGYGYTF.

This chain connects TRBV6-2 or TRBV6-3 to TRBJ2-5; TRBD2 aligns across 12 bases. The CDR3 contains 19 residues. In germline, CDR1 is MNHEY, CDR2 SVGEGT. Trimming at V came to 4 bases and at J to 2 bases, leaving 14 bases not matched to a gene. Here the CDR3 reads CASSSRPLPTSGGQETQYF. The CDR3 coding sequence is TGTGCCAGCAGTTCCCGTCCATTACCGACTAGCGGGGGACAAGAGACCCAGTACTTC.

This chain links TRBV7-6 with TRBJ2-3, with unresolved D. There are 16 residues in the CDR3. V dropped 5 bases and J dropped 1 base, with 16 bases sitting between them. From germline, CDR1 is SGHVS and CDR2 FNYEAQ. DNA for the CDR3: TGTGCCAGCAGCCTTGCCTCGCTTAGGGGCACAGATACGCAGTATTTT. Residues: CASSLASLRGTDTQYF. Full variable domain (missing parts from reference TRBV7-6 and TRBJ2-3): GAGVSQSPRYKVTKRGQDVALRCDPISGHVSLYWYRQALGQGPEFLTYFNYEAQQDKSGLPNDRFSAERPEGSISTLTIQRTEQRDSAMYRCASSLASLRGTDTQYFGPGTRLTVL.

In DNA form, the CDR3 reads TGTGCCAGTAGCCCGCGGCAGTTAATGAACACTGAAGCTTTCTTT. Amino acids: CASSPRQLMNTEAFF. The J gene is TRBJ1-1, the V gene TRBV19; D is uncertain. Germline loops: CDR1 LNHDA, CDR2 SQIVND (reference sequence). Trimming took off 6 bases at V and 0 bases at J, with 14 bases between the two ends. This CDR3 is built from 15 residues. Combining the CDR3 with reference TRBV19 and TRBJ1-1 gives the whole variable domain DGGITQSPKYLFRKEGQNVTLSCEQNLNHDAMYWYRQDPGQGLRLIYYSQIVNDFQKGDIAEGYSVSREKKESFPLTVTSAQKNPTAFYLCASSPRQLMNTEAFFGQGTRLTVV.

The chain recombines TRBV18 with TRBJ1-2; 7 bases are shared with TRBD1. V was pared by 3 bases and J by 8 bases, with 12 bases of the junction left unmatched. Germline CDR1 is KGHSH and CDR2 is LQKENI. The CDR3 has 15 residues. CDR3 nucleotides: TGTGCCAGCTCACCTACTAACTCACAGGGGCTCGGCTACACCTTC. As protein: CASSPTNSQGLGYTF.

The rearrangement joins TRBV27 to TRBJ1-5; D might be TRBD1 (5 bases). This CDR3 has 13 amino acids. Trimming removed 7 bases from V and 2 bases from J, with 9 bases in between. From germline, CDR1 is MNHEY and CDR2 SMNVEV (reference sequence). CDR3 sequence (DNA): TGTGCCAGCAAGTTGGGGGGCAATCAGCCCCAGCATTTT. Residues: CASKLGGNQPQHF.

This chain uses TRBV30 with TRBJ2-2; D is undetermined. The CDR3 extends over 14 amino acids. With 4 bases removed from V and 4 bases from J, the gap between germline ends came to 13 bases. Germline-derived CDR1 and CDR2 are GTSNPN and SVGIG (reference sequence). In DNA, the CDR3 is TGTGCCTGGAATAGGGTTCGGACCACCGGGGAGCTGTTTTTT. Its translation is CAWNRVRTTGELFF.

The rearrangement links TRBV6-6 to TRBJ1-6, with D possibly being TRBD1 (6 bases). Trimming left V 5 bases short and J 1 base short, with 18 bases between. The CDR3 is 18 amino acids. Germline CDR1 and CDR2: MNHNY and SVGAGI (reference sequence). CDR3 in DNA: TGTGCCAGCAGTCCCTCGCCGGGGGGCGAATCCTATAATTCACCCCTCCACTTT. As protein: CASSPSPGGESYNSPLHF.